Listed below are T cell receptor beta chains from one sample, sequenced in a study of blood T cell repertoires in COVID-19. Some clones are missing from TCRdb's copy, which holds only in-frame ones; the method was immunoSEQ multiplex PCR. The profile covers a few hundred thousand clones, with about nine tenths appearing a single time and 1% taken by the ten largest. The sample comprised peripheral blood. The receptors derive from a man aged 50 or older with active or convalescent COVID-19. CDR3s include the opening cysteine and the closing phenylalanine or tryptophan. D genes are given only for firm matches. Some rows have no size entry. The others give once, few or many, or a class for an expanded clone.

TRBD1	TRBV2	-	TRBJ2-2	CASMGQGAGGELFF	TGTGCCAGCATGGGACAGGGGGCCGGCGGGGAGCTGTTTTTT
TRBD1	TRBV5-1	-	TRBJ2-7	CASSSTPQGIMPIYYEQYF	TGCGCCAGCAGCTCCACACCACAGGGGATAATGCCCATATACTACGAGCAGTACTTC
-	TRBV18	-	TRBJ1-1	CASSLSTGRGEAFF	TGTGCCAGCTCACTTTCGACAGGACGAGGCGAAGCTTTCTTT
TRBD2	TRBV28	-	TRBJ2-5	CASSPRDYKETQYF	TGTGCCAGCAGTCCCCGGGACTATAAAGAGACCCAGTACTTC
TRBD2	TRBV7-7	once	TRBJ2-3	CASSLGTSGAPEYF	TGTGCTAGCAGCCTCGGGACTAGCGGGGCCCCGGAGTATTTT
TRBD1	TRBV7-2	-	TRBJ2-5	CASSPGGQETQYF	TGTGCCAGCAGCCCAGGGGGCCAAGAGACCCAGTACTTC
TRBD1	TRBV5-1	-	TRBJ1-1	CASSLNRGANRGTEAFF	TGCGCCAGCAGCTTAAACAGGGGGGCCAACCGGGGCACTGAAGCTTTCTTT
-	TRBV28	-	TRBJ1-1	CATGRGLNTEAFF	TGTGCCACCGGCAGGGGACTAAACACTGAAGCTTTCTTT
TRBD1	TRBV6-5	-	TRBJ1-5	CASSTGGGQPQHF	TGTGCCAGCAGCACAGGGGGGGGTCAGCCCCAGCATTTT
TRBD2	TRBV15	once	TRBJ2-3	CATSKGLAGVSDTQYF	TGTGCCACCAGCAAAGGACTAGCGGGAGTTTCAGATACGCAGTATTTT
-	TRBV29-1	-	TRBJ1-4	CSVEQLSTTNEKLFF	TGCAGCGTTGAACAGTTATCAACAACTAATGAAAAACTGTTTTTT
-	TRBV23-1	-	TRBJ1-1	CASSQSFAQNTEAFF	TGCGCCAGCAGTCAGTCGTTCGCGCAGAACACTGAAGCTTTCTTT
TRBD2	TRBV24-1	-	TRBJ2-7	CATSDPRGGVRSEQYF	TGTGCCACCAGTGATCCCCGGGGAGGGGTTCGATCCGAGCAGTACTTC
-	TRBV6-1	-	TRBJ1-2	CASSEYSLNNYGYTF	TGTGCCAGCAGTGAGTACAGTCTTAACAACTATGGCTACACCTTC
-	TRBV28	-	TRBJ1-2	CASSLGGARGYTF	TGTGCCAGCAGTCTTGGGGGGGCGCGAGGCTACACCTTC
TRBD1	TRBV28	-	TRBJ1-1	CASSLSAGGWGEAFF	TGTGCCAGCAGTTTATCGGCAGGGGGCTGGGGTGAAGCTTTCTTT
-	TRBV28	few	TRBJ1-4	CASSRGGSSEKLFF	TGTGCCAGCAGTCGGGGAGGCAGTAGTGAAAAACTGTTTTTT
-	TRBV7-9	once	TRBJ2-1	CASSPPGVRAFF	TGTGCCAGCAGCCCCCCGGGAGTGCGGGCGTTCTTC
TRBD1	TRBV27	-	TRBJ2-3	CASSTTGADTQYF	TGTGCCAGCAGTACTACAGGGGCAGATACGCAGTATTTT
TRBD1	TRBV4-1	-	TRBJ2-7	CASSLDYRGDDEQYF	TGCGCCAGCAGCCTTGATTACAGGGGAGACGACGAGCAGTACTTC
TRBD1	TRBV29-1	-	TRBJ1-3	CSVKTGGTPGNTIYF	TGCAGCGTTAAAACAGGGGGCACCCCTGGAAACACCATATATTTT
TRBD1	TRBV6-1	-	TRBJ1-5	CASSVETGARSVSQHF	TGTGCCAGCAGTGTTGAGACAGGGGCCCGGTCGGTAAGTCAGCATTTT
TRBD2	TRBV9	-	TRBJ2-1	CASSVGRLGGTYNEQFF	TGTGCCAGCAGCGTAGGGAGGCTGGGGGGGACCTACAATGAGCAGTTCTTC
-	TRBV6-2/TRBV6-3	once	TRBJ2-7	CASSYSGPTAYEQYF	TGTGCCAGCAGTTACTCGGGGCCGACCGCCTACGAGCAGTACTTC
-	TRBV2	-	TRBJ1-2	CASSLGQYSGYTF	TGTGCCAGCAGCCTTGGACAGTATAGTGGCTACACCTTC
-	TRBV7-8	-	TRBJ2-2	CASSPNTGELFF	TGTGCCAGCAGCCCAAACACCGGGGAGCTGTTTTTT
-	TRBV2	once	TRBJ1-1	CASSQQENTEAFF	TGTGCCAGCAGCCAACAAGAGAACACTGAAGCTTTCTTT
TRBD2	TRBV3-1/TRBV3-2	-	TRBJ2-1	CASTRGAGGSSYNEQFF	TGTGCCAGCACCAGGGGGGCGGGGGGGAGCTCCTACAATGAGCAGTTCTTC
TRBD1	TRBV5-5	-	TRBJ2-2	CASSRDRVAGELFF	TGTGCCAGCAGCCGGGACAGGGTGGCCGGGGAGCTGTTTTTT